This entry features one TCR beta chain sequence. The sample comes from a study of blood T cell repertoires in COVID-19. Across the study: Sites across the United States, Italy and Spain contributed samples from acute and convalescent COVID-19. The cDNA or gDNA used as material had been derived from T cells, B-cell-depleted T cells, or PBMCs.

The germline gives CDR1 WSHSY, CDR2 SAAADI. V was cut by 6 bases and J by 3 bases, with 6 bases left in between. This CDR3 comprises 12 residues. Original handling: Using reference gene primer amplification, nucleated cell counts were estimated. The data were produced by immunoSEQ multiplex PCR, yet TCRdb's version contains in-frame clones alone and is incomplete. That table gives V, J and clone size, and the DNA gave D and trimming. The table lists around 40,000 clones, 89% of them singletons. This chain connects TRBV10-2 to TRBJ2-1, with D possibly TRBD2 on 5 matching bases. This TCR derives from a middle-aged man with active COVID-19. Sequencing used peripheral blood. The DNA of the CDR3 is TGCGCCAGCAGAGGGAGCTACAATGAGCAGTTCTTC. This sequence encodes CASRGSYNEQFF.